The 30 T cell receptor beta chains below all came from one sample that was sequenced in a study of T cell responses to AZD1222 COVID-19 vaccine. Sequencing used immunoSEQ multiplex PCR; TCRdb keeps in-frame clones, though not all of them. The sample includes under 130,000 clones, about 87% seen only once; the top ten take roughly 20%. Sequences were derived from peripheral blood, sampled on day 0 of AZD1222 vaccination. These receptors came from an adult in good health.

The chain couples TRBV19 to TRBJ2-7, with 7 bases fitting TRBD1. CDR1 and CDR2 (germline): LNHDA, SQIVND (reference sequence). V trimming: 5 bases; J trimming: 3 bases; junction bases outside the gene matches: 13. The CDR3 totals 16 residues. CDR3 DNA: TGTGCCAGTAGTTCACGGACAGGAGGCACAGTCTACGAGCAGTACTTC. Encoded protein: CASSSRTGGTVYEQYF. Drawing the rest from reference TRBV19 and TRBJ2-7, the complete variable domain is DGGITQSPKYLFRKEGQNVTLSCEQNLNHDAMYWYRQDPGQGLRLIYYSQIVNDFQKGDIAEGYSVSREKKESFPLTVTSAQKNPTAFYLCASSSRTGGTVYEQYFGPGTRLTVT.

V and J are TRBV28 and TRBJ2-3; D is possibly TRBD2 (7 bases). The CDR3 sequence is 16 residues long. Germline V gene lookup returns CDR1 MDHEN and CDR2 SYDVKM. V was clipped by 5 bases and J by 1 base, with 16 bases between them. Written as DNA, the CDR3 is TGTGCCAGCAGTCGAACGGGGGGCTTGGGCACAGATACGCAGTATTTT. Protein product: CASSRTGGLGTDTQYF.

J is TRBJ1-4 and V is TRBV7-2; 10 bases line up with TRBD1. V gave up 2 bases and J gave up 5 bases; unmatched junction bases: 5. The CDR3 extends over 16 amino acids. CDR1 and CDR2 (germline): SGHTA, FQGNSA. CDR3 loop: CASSLWDRGGNEKLFF. Here the CDR3 DNA reads TGTGCCAGCAGCTTATGGGACAGGGGAGGAAATGAAAAACTGTTTTTT.

This chain joins TRBV28 and TRBJ1-1; 8 positions agree with TRBD1. The V gene end was trimmed by 5 bases and the J gene end by 11 bases; junction bases not matched to a gene: 22. Germline loops: CDR1 MDHEN, CDR2 SYDVKM. There are 17 residues in the CDR3. The CDR3 is CASSPLSSGGGPVKAFF. CDR3 DNA: TGTGCCAGCAGTCCCCTATCGTCAGGGGGCGGACCAGTAAAGGCTTTCTTT.

The genes are TRBV14 and TRBJ1-1; no reliable D call. V shed 5 bases and J shed 6 bases, with 10 bases lying between them. CDR1 and CDR2 from the germline V gene are SGHDN and FVKESK. The CDR3 loop spans 12 amino acids. CDR3 in DNA: TGTGCCAGCAGCGGCAGTGGGCCTGAAGCTTTCTTT. Translating gives CASSGSGPEAFF. Together with reference TRBV14 and TRBJ1-1, the CDR3 gives the full variable domain: EAGVTQFPSHSVIEKGQTVTLRCDPISGHDNLYWYRRVMGKEIKFLLHFVKESKQDESGMPNNRFLAERTGGTYSTLKVQPAELEDSGVYFCASSGSGPEAFFGQGTRLTVV.

The chain joins TRBV9 to TRBJ2-1; 7 bases line up with TRBD2. The CDR3 runs to 15 residues. CDR1 SGDLS and CDR2 YYNGEE come from the germline V gene. J gave up 3 bases and V 2 bases, and 5 bases lay outside the gene matches. The CDR3 sequence: CASSVSGTLYNEQFF. The CDR3 DNA reads TGTGCCAGCAGCGTCAGCGGGACTCTCTACAATGAGCAGTTCTTC.

This chain connects TRBV9 to TRBJ2-2; 11 nucleotides line up with TRBD1. The CDR3 is 17 residues long. Germline V CDR1 and CDR2: SGDLS, YYNGEE. V shed 2 bases and J 4 bases; nucleotides not matched to a gene: 7. As DNA, the CDR3 is TGTGCCAGCAGCGTGCGAGCCGGGACAGGGGGCACCGGGGAGCTGTTTTTT. It is translated as CASSVRAGTGGTGELFF.

The chain recombines TRBV6-2 or TRBV6-3 with TRBJ1-5; D gene uncertain. The CDR3 is made up of 15 amino acids. The ends were cut back, 0 bases at V and 2 bases at J, with 8 bases in the middle. CDR1 MNHEY and CDR2 SVGEGT come from the germline V gene. Written as DNA, the CDR3 is TGTGCCAGCAGTTACTCGGCCTGGGGCAATCAGCCCCAGCATTTT. This sequence encodes CASSYSAWGNQPQHF.

The chain couples TRBV19 to TRBJ1-2; the D is unclear. V shed 3 bases and J shed 5 bases, with 19 bases lying between them. Germline V gives CDR1 LNHDA, CDR2 SQIVND (reference sequence). The CDR3 spans 16 residues. CDR3 sequence: CASSIEVGPLGYGYTF. Here the CDR3 DNA reads TGTGCCAGTAGTATTGAGGTGGGCCCGCTTGGATATGGCTACACCTTC.

CDR3 nucleotide sequence: TGTGCCAGCGAAAGGACCTCCTACTACGAGCAGTACTTC. Amino acids: CASERTSYYEQYF. The chain recombines TRBV6-5 with TRBJ2-7; D unclear. This CDR3 region has 13 residues. The V and J ends lost 8 bases and 3 bases respectively, with 14 bases between them. The germline CDR1 and CDR2 sequences are MNHEY and SVGAGI.

This chain connects TRBV3-1 (or the pseudogene TRBV3-2) to TRBJ1-2; 7 nucleotides agree with TRBD1. Trimming at V came to 7 bases and at J to 7 bases, leaving 6 bases not matched to a gene. The CDR3 is 12 residues long. Germline V lookup: CDR1 LGHDT, CDR2 YNNKEL (reference sequence). This CDR3 reads CASNQGGGGYTF. Here the CDR3 DNA reads TGTGCCAGCAACCAGGGGGGGGGTGGCTACACCTTC.

The chain recombines TRBV28 with TRBJ1-1; D is uncertain. This CDR3 has 15 amino acids. Looked up from germline, CDR1 is MDHEN and CDR2 is SYDVKM. V was clipped by 0 bases and J by 10 bases, with 18 bases between them. Written as DNA, the CDR3 is TGTGCCAGCAGTTTATGGGGCCGTCACGGTGAAGGAGCTTTCTTT. Protein sequence: CASSLWGRHGEGAFF.

CDR3 loop: CASSSPGVGSDYNEQFF. CDR3 in DNA: TGTGCCAGCAGCTCCCCGGGGGTCGGTTCCGACTACAATGAGCAGTTCTTC. V is TRBV28 and J is TRBJ2-1; a possible D gene is TRBD2 (6 bases). CDR1 is MDHEN, CDR2 SYDVKM, per germline. The CDR3 runs 17 residues. The V and J ends lost 6 bases and 3 bases respectively, with 21 bases between them.

The chain has TRBV7-8 and TRBJ2-7, with 14 positions matching TRBD2. V was pared by 1 base and J by 6 bases, with 2 bases of the junction left unmatched. CDR3 size: 15 residues. The V gene's germline CDR1 is SGHVS and CDR2 FQNEAQ. DNA of the CDR3: TGTGCCAGCAGCTTAGGAGGACTAGCGGGGGGCGAGCAGTACTTC. Amino acids: CASSLGGLAGGEQYF.

This clone appeared a few times. The chain carries TRBV19 and TRBJ1-4, with D possibly matching TRBD1 (6 bases). The CDR3 extends over 14 amino acids. V lost 6 bases and J lost 5, with 13 bases in between. CDR1 LNHDA and CDR2 SQIVND come from the germline V gene (reference sequence). The DNA for the CDR3 is TGTGCCAGTAGGTTCGGGACACCGAATGAAAAACTGTTTTTT. Protein: CASRFGTPNEKLFF.

The chain couples TRBV4-3 to TRBJ2-3; the D is unclear. The CDR3 consists of 13 residues. Germline loops: CDR1 LGHNA, CDR2 YSLEER. Trimming shortened V by 4 bases and J by 3 bases, and 8 bases separated the two germline ends. The CDR3 here is CASSLFGTDTQYF. In DNA form, the CDR3 reads TGCGCCAGCAGCCTATTCGGGACAGATACGCAGTATTTT.

The genes are TRBV5-1 and TRBJ1-1; 7 nucleotides align to TRBD1. This CDR3 is built from 14 residues. Looked up from germline, CDR1 is SGHRS and CDR2 is YFSETQ. Losses at the gene ends were 4 bases for V and 1 base for J; bases not matched to a gene: 4. Written as DNA, the CDR3 is TGCGCCAGCAGCCCTGGACAGGAGAACACTGAAGCTTTCTTT. As protein: CASSPGQENTEAFF.

This clone showed up just a few times. The chain joins TRBV10-3 to TRBJ1-1, with 10 positions matching TRBD1. CDR3 length: 16 amino acids. Germline CDR1 and CDR2: ENHRY and SYGVKD. With 7 bases clipped from V and 1 base from J, the junction kept 9 bases outside the gene matches. The CDR3 protein is CAITPGQGVRNTEAFF. The CDR3 nucleotides read TGTGCCATCACCCCCGGACAGGGGGTACGGAACACTGAAGCTTTCTTT.

This clone was seen once. The chain combines TRBV10-3 with TRBJ2-3; D perhaps matches TRBD2 (6 bases). CDR3 size: 14 residues. Trimming took 7 bases from V and 7 from J, leaving 18 bases between them. Germline V lookup: CDR1 ENHRY, CDR2 SYGVKD. Here the CDR3 reads CAIKAGRGTNTQYF. CDR3 DNA sequence: TGTGCCATCAAGGCGGGGCGAGGTACAAATACGCAGTATTTT.

The rearrangement uses TRBV9 and TRBJ1-2; D is undetermined. The CDR3 is 14 amino acids. CDR1 is SGDLS, CDR2 YYNGEE, per germline. Trimming left V 0 bases short and J 8 bases short, with 14 bases between. CDR3 DNA sequence: TGTGCCAGCAGCGTAGGAGAGTCTCGTATGGGCTACACCTTC. Translating it yields CASSVGESRMGYTF. Combining the CDR3 with reference TRBV9 and TRBJ1-2 gives the whole variable domain DSGVTQTPKHLITATGQRVTLRCSPRSGDLSVYWYQQSLDQGLQFLIQYYNGEERAKGNILERFSAQQFPDLHSELNLSSLELGDSALYFCASSVGESRMGYTFGSGTRLTVV.

The chain recombines TRBV6-5 with TRBJ2-1, with a weak D call TRBD2 (7 bases). Trimming stripped 10 bases from V and 9 bases from J, with 16 bases between. Looked up from germline, CDR1 is MNHEY and CDR2 is SVGAGI. This CDR3 region has 12 residues. CDR3 in amino acids: CAIGGGHGEQFF. DNA for the CDR3: TGTGCCATAGGGGGGGGGCATGGTGAGCAGTTCTTC.

The chain has TRBV10-3 and TRBJ2-7; D may match TRBD1 or TRBD2 (5 bases each). This CDR3 comprises 15 residues. V was shortened by 2 bases and J by 2 bases, with 13 bases between the two germline ends. Germline V gives CDR1 ENHRY, CDR2 SYGVKD. This CDR3 is CAISEAAGTTYEQYF. CDR3 nucleotide sequence: TGTGCCATCAGTGAGGCCGCCGGGACCACCTACGAGCAGTACTTC.

The chain has TRBV7-6 and TRBJ2-5, with D perhaps being TRBD1 or TRBD2 (5 bases each). Germline CDR1 is SGHVS and CDR2 is FNYEAQ. CDR3 length: 15 residues. The V and J ends lost 5 bases and 2 bases respectively, with 15 bases between them. The DNA of the CDR3 is TGTGCCAGCAGCCGTAGAGGGGACCTACAAGAGACCCAGTACTTC. Protein: CASSRRGDLQETQYF. The full variable domain, rest sourced from reference TRBV7-6 and TRBJ2-5, is GAGVSQSPRYKVTKRGQDVALRCDPISGHVSLYWYRQALGQGPEFLTYFNYEAQQDKSGLPNDRFSAERPEGSISTLTIQRTEQRDSAMYRCASSRRGDLQETQYFGPGTRLLVL.

For the CDR3, the DNA is TGTGCCAGCGGATCGTCGGGGGGTGAAGCTTTCTTT. It encodes CASGSSGGEAFF. The V call is TRBV3-1 (or the pseudogene TRBV3-2), the J call TRBJ1-1; D may be TRBD1 (5 bases). CDR3 length: 12 amino acids. Germline CDR1 reads LGHDT; CDR2 reads YNNKEL (reference sequence). Trimming shortened V by 8 bases and J by 7 bases, and 14 bases separated the two germline ends.

The J gene is TRBJ1-1, the V gene TRBV14; the D gene is possibly TRBD1 (5 bases). There are 13 residues in the CDR3. Germline CDR1 SGHDN, CDR2 FVKESK. Trimming took off 4 bases at V and 0 bases at J, with 6 bases between the two ends. The CDR3, as DNA: TGTGCCAGCAGCCGGGGGATGAACACTGAAGCTTTCTTT. Translating it yields CASSRGMNTEAFF. Full variable domain (missing parts from reference TRBV14 and TRBJ1-1): EAGVTQFPSHSVIEKGQTVTLRCDPISGHDNLYWYRRVMGKEIKFLLHFVKESKQDESGMPNNRFLAERTGGTYSTLKVQPAELEDSGVYFCASSRGMNTEAFFGQGTRLTVV.

The rearrangement joins TRBV28 to TRBJ1-1; D gene ambiguous. V gave up 4 bases and J gave up 6 bases, with 12 bases separating them. The length of the CDR3 is 13 residues. Looked up from germline, CDR1 is MDHEN and CDR2 is SYDVKM. This CDR3 is CASSSHTVAEAFF. As DNA, the CDR3 is TGTGCCAGCAGTTCCCATACGGTGGCTGAAGCTTTCTTT.

The chain joins TRBV18 to TRBJ1-2; D is undetermined. The CDR3 runs 14 residues. CDR1 and CDR2 from the germline V gene are KGHSH and LQKENI. Deletions cut 1 base from V and 6 bases from J, with 12 bases between. CDR3 DNA sequence: TGTGCCAGCTCACCACTTGGCAGTAAGGATGGCTACACCTTC. Translated: CASSPLGSKDGYTF.

The V and J genes are TRBV21-1 and TRBJ2-7; the table gives TRBD2 as D, unverified against the DNA. TRBV21-1 is flagged as a pseudogene. The CDR3 contains 13 residues. CDR3 bases: TGTGCCAGCAGCAATGGTGAGTCCTACGAGCAGTACTTC. It translates to CASSNGESYEQYF.

This chain connects TRBV7-8 to TRBJ2-2; a weak D match, TRBD1 (6 bases). Germline assignment: CDR1 SGHVS and CDR2 FQNEAQ. The CDR3 has 16 residues. V lost 5 bases to trimming and J lost 6 bases, with 19 bases between them. The CDR3 DNA follows: TGTGCCAGCAGCGCCCGGGGCAGGGGATATGCCGGGGAGCTGTTTTTT. Translated, it gives CASSARGRGYAGELFF.

The V call is TRBV12-3 or TRBV12-4, the J call TRBJ1-3, with D perhaps TRBD1 (6 bases). CDR3 length: 11 amino acids. Deletions cut 6 bases from V and 12 bases from J, with 12 bases between. The CDR3 DNA follows: TGTGCCAGCAGGCGACAGGTATACATATATTTT. It codes for CASRRQVYIYF.